This T cell receptor (beta chain) was identified during a study of PD-1 blockade in classical Hodgkin lymphoma. Method: immunoSEQ multiplex PCR; TCRdb's copy keeps in-frame clones and lacks some. The table has about 44,000 clones, 55% to 80% seen once. This clone was recorded at least ten times. Its antigen is unidentified. General study points: Nothing has yet pinned down what causes the repertoire differences, possibly disease activity or prior therapy. Reports indicated that newly diagnosed patients had lower baseline TCR diversity than healthy donors did. CD4+ TCR diversity, unlike CD8+, climbed significantly by C4D1. The diversity seen at baseline in complete responders resembled that of newly diagnosed patients.

The time point was: cycle 4 day 1 (C4D1), after more than 5 weeks of nivolumab. Brentuximab vedotin exposure varied, and every patient relapsed after autologous stem cell transplantation. The CDR3 has 16 amino acids. V was clipped by 5 bases and J by 1 base, with 16 bases between them. CDR1 and CDR2 (germline): SGHTA, FQGTGA. The rearrangement uses TRBV7-3 and TRBJ2-3; tentatively, D is TRBD2 (6 bases). This TCR was sampled from a human donor with classical Hodgkin lymphoma. The sequences come from peripheral blood mononuclear cells (PBMCs), collected before the fourth cycle of nivolumab. The CDR3 loop is CASSAQSGEGTDTQYF. As DNA, the CDR3 is TGTGCCAGCAGCGCGCAATCGGGGGAGGGCACAGATACGCAGTATTTT.